Included here is one T cell receptor (beta chain) sequence, with context. Its antigen is unidentified. TCRdb reprocessed the reads via MiXCR and lists one record per CDR3 protein. The sample carries over 100,000 distinct CDR3 sequences, 16% recorded once. Germline V CDR1 and CDR2: SQVTM, ANQGSEA. Losses at the gene ends were 5 bases for V and 4 bases for J; bases not matched to a gene: 10. CDR3 length: 14 residues. These data come from a study of T cell repertoires in cytomegalovirus infection. Across the whole study: A matching HLA type, together with CMV infection, was signaled by public TCR beta signatures. Whole-study results and caveats: Ex vivo responses were dominated by HLA-C-restricted CMV-specific TCR beta clonotypes. Based on cumulative public TCR beta family frequency, carriers of CMV plus the relevant HLA were identified.

The sequenced material came from PBMCs. The rearrangement joins TRBV29-1 to TRBJ2-5; TRBD1 matches at 7 bases. The receptor was derived from a human donor in good health (CMV status not recorded). Some clones in this sample may be carry-over from other donors' samples. The DNA of the CDR3 is TGCAGCGTTCCGGGGCCGACAGGGCGAGAGACCCAGTACTTC. Translation gives CSVPGPTGRETQYF.